This section outlines one T cell receptor (beta chain) sequence together with its context. No antigen is known for it. The read ends 3 residues shy of where the CDR3 ends; the end is completed using the germline J gene. TCR beta CDR3 regions were amplified by multiplex PCR using the immunoSEQ assay from an average of about 1,200 ng genomic DNA per sample. The assay corrected primer bias using a complete synthetic TCR repertoire to establish an amplification baseline. Amplicons were sequenced on the Illumina platform. The paper's data handling went like this. Sequences were error-corrected by clustering with frequency ratios and a modified nearest-neighbor algorithm, then analyzed in the immunoSEQ Analyzer with IMGT gene definitions. TCR richness and evenness were averaged over 20 rarefaction repeats at each rarefaction depth, excluding samples with fewer sequences than the depth. V, D and J gene relative abundances were compared between groups with Wilcoxon rank sum tests, applying FDR correction. Blinded duplicates gave an intraclass correlation of 95.6% for TCR richness and an average of approximately 83% across roughly 69 gene segments. This is the immuneACCESS table as TCRdb keeps it, with only in-frame sequences that have V and J called. A part of the clones is gone; compared with another copy, unresolved V genes explain less than half, and the rest is unexplained. V and J calls and clone size are copied from that table; D and trimming were computed from the DNA. The table for this sample shows 25,000 to 35,000 clones. The ten top clones hold around 17% of the sample.

CDR1 and CDR2, looked up from the germline V gene, are KGHSH and LQKENI. Germline trimming amounts to 0 bases on V and 3 bases on J, with 6 as the count of junction bases outside the gene matches. There are 17 amino acids in the CDR3, from cysteine to phenylalanine inclusive. The DNA covers only part of the CDR3, 42 bases in frame from base 1. These data belong to a study of T cells in women clearing cervical HPV infection (dated by TCRdb to the late 2010s). At the level of the whole study: Cases were about two dozen women with histologically confirmed HPV16-related CIN3 or worse, including a couple of invasive cancers. The controls were about 25 women whose single incident HPV16 infection cleared within 12 months with no development of precancer or cancer. Blood from cases was collected at the visit at which the lesion was first identified, whereas blood from controls was collected once infection was no longer detected. Among cases, blood sampling came a median of nearly 150 days after lesion detection, with an interquartile range of roughly 85 to 200 days. Because only a few women had HLA typing data, the possibility that HLA type acted as a confounder could not be ruled out. The exploratory proof-of-principle case-control study was nested within the Guanacaste HPV Natural History Study in Costa Rica and compared TCR repertoires across cervical HPV16 outcomes. Cases and controls were matched on year of sample collection and on age within five years. Cases had a median age of about 34 years compared with 38 for controls, and baseline characteristics showed no significant differences between the groups. In the parent cohort, some 10,000 women aged 18 or older were enrolled in Guanacaste, Costa Rica, during 1993 to 1994 and were followed for seven years. Five blinded duplicates per group were added as quality controls, so that roughly 60 samples were obtained: around 50 participants and 10 replicates.

Every participant had a single incident cervical HPV16 infection, and prevalent HPV16 infections were excluded. Cervical HPV DNA was detected by MY09/MY11 PCR and genotyped by dot-blot hybridization. Roughly 15 mL of heparinized blood were centrifuged, and the buffy coat was split into aliquots, frozen at -30 degrees C, and then kept at -80 degrees C. Genomic DNA was extracted from buffy coat specimens using QIAGEN kits. General conclusions and limits of the study: Random forest classifiers that combined richness and V gene abundances separated cases from controls with an estimated AUC of around 0.87. Significantly higher TCR repertoire richness was observed in CIN3+ cases than in controls across sequencing depths, whereas no difference in evenness was found. Cases had lower TRBV6-7 relative abundance than controls (about 0.1% versus 0.15%; Bonferroni P = 0.0008). The cross-sectional design could not show whether associations preceded infection or resulted from it; effector/memory subsets and HPV-specific T cells were not isolated. Because T-cell numbers per sample were unknown, differences in richness could reflect varying T-cell content rather than repertoire biology.

Sample: blood buffy coat. The sequence links TRBV18 to TRBJ2-3; TRBD1 matches 10 bases in the middle. The clonotype comes from a woman between 18 and 70 years old with a cervical HPV16 infection that either progressed to CIN3+ or cleared (not recorded which). The CDR3 reads as follows: CASSPPRQGAITDTQYF. The part of the CDR3 DNA that was read is TGTGCCAGCTCACCACCGCGACAGGGGGCTATTACAGATACG.